This TCR beta chain was recorded in a study of Ad26.COV2.S vaccination and SARS-CoV-2 variants. As for the study in general: Intramuscularly, Ad26.COV2.S was given either once or twice, 56 days apart.

The CDR3 contains 15 residues. CDR1 DFQATT and CDR2 SNEGSKA come from the germline V gene (reference sequence). V shed 3 bases and J 3 bases; nucleotides not matched to a gene: 8. Assay: immunoSEQ multiplex PCR; the TCRdb copy retains only in-frame clones and omits some. The repertoire holds about 680,000 clones, with roughly nine tenths as singletons. Treatment indicated: around 19 received Ad26.COV2.S at low or high dose, single or two shots; five or six received placebo; per-sample allocation not given. Collection of samples fell on day 63 after the first vaccine or placebo injection. The chain employs TRBV20-1 and TRBJ2-5; the match to TRBD1 covers 9 bases. The receptor was derived from a person aged 18-65 years who received the Ad26.COV2.S COVID-19 vaccine or a placebo. The specimen comprised peripheral blood, sampled in a trial of Ad26.COV2.S vaccine versus placebo. The CDR3: CSASRRTGEKETQYF. In nucleotides, the CDR3 is TGCAGTGCTAGTCGGCGGACAGGGGAAAAAGAGACCCAGTACTTC.